This T cell receptor (beta chain) was sequenced for a study of shared clonotypes between healthy human individuals. Naive CD8 populations comprised CD45RO-negative cells positively selected for CCR7, excluding terminally differentiated effector memory CD45RA+ cells. The protocol was immunoSEQ multiplex PCR, while the TCRdb copy is restricted to in-frame clones and leaves out a portion. The table lists roughly 2.1 million clones, just over 90% of them singletons. The specimen was naive CD8+ T cells from PBMCs. The origin of this receptor is a man aged 18 to 30 in good health. Some clones in this sample may be carry-over from other donors' samples.

This chain's CDR3 is CASSLEHDRQYEQYF. The DNA for the CDR3 is TGTGCCAGCAGCTTGGAACATGACAGACAATACGAGCAGTACTTC. V and J are TRBV5-6 and TRBJ2-7; D might be TRBD1 (5 bases). This CDR3 region has 15 residues. Germline CDR1 and CDR2: SGHDT and YYEEEE. Between the trimmed V and J ends, which lost 0 bases and 4 bases, there was a span of 14 bases.